The rows below give T cell receptor beta chains drawn from one sample of a study of T cell repertoires in cytomegalovirus infection. Using its own MiXCR run on the reads, TCRdb lists one record per CDR3 protein. The table has 300,000 to 400,000 distinct CDR3 sequences, less than 20% seen once. Material for sequencing was PBMCs. The receptors come from a human donor in good health (CMV status not recorded). Some clones in this sample may be carry-over from other donors' samples. Each CDR3 is given with its conserved first and last residue. Fields, in order: D gene, V gene, J gene, CDR3 length, clone size, CDR3 protein, CDR3 DNA. The D gene is left open where the match is weak. Clone size appears in some rows only: once, few, many, or a class for an expanded clone.

-,TRBV6-5,TRBJ1-4,18,-,CASSQQQGSGATNEKLFF,TGTGCCAGCAGTCAACAGCAGGGAAGCGGGGCAACTAATGAAAAACTGTTTTTT
TRBD1,TRBV27,TRBJ2-3,15,-,CASSQTGTFADTQYF,TGTGCCAGCAGTCAGACAGGGACCTTTGCAGATACGCAGTATTTT
-,TRBV12-3/TRBV12-4,TRBJ1-1,14,few,CASRTGLRDTEAFF,TGTGCCAGCAGAACAGGGTTGAGGGACACTGAAGCTTTCTTT
-,TRBV7-2,TRBJ2-5,16,many,CASSLRVWAPQETQYF,TGTGCCAGCAGCTTAAGGGTCTGGGCACCCCAAGAGACCCAGTACTTC
-,TRBV29-1,TRBJ1-1,11,few,CSVQRNTEAFF,TGCAGCGTACAACGAAACACTGAAGCTTTCTTT
TRBD1,TRBV5-4,TRBJ2-1,13,-,CASSLAQGNEQFF,TGTGCCAGCAGCTTGGCACAGGGGAATGAGCAGTTCTTC
TRBD2,TRBV6-5,TRBJ2-2,16,-,CASSRTGTSGTGELFF,TGTGCCAGCAGCCGAACCGGGACTAGCGGGACCGGGGAGCTGTTTTTT
-,TRBV5-5,TRBJ2-1,14,many,CASSPGTPPNEQFF,TGTGCCAGCAGCCCAGGGACTCCGCCAAATGAGCAGTTCTTC
-,TRBV12-5,TRBJ2-1,14,many,CASGLPTFRGEQFF,TGTGCTAGTGGTTTGCCAACCTTCAGGGGTGAGCAGTTCTTC
TRBD2,TRBV29-1,TRBJ2-2,14,few,CSVEGVAGTGELFF,TGCAGCGTTGAAGGTGTAGCGGGCACCGGGGAGCTGTTTTTT
-,TRBV12-3/TRBV12-4,TRBJ1-1,15,-,CASSLSLTALTEAFF,TGTGCCAGCAGTTTGTCCCTGACAGCTCTCACTGAAGCTTTCTTT